One TCR beta chain is described in this entry. Its antigen is undetermined. Random hexamers were used to reverse transcribe roughly 0.5 to 1 ug of RNA. The method of amplification for TCR beta CDR3 was immunoSEQ multiplex PCR, covering 54 Vbeta and 13 Jbeta. TCRdb used MiXCR to reprocess the immunoSEQ multiplex PCR reads, holding one entry per CDR3 protein. The sample yields a few hundred thousand distinct CDR3 sequences, approximately 90% seen once. This record belongs to a study of CD8 T cells in Susac syndrome. Isolation of CD8+ and CD4+ T cells was performed negatively, whereas enrichment of TEMRA cells was done by FACS. General study points: The study's TCR sequencing and HLA analysis drew on a certain number of individuals. That number was acknowledged as relatively small.

The V and J ends lost 5 bases and 1 base respectively, with 20 bases between them. The CDR3 runs to 17 residues. The chain is built from TRBV23-1 and TRBJ1-1; D is perhaps TRBD1 (6 bases). TRBV23-1 is an ORF, with its function uncertain. This TCR was sampled from a human donor with multiple sclerosis. Specimen: CD4+ T cells from PBMCs. CDR3: CASSDPGAGDRNTEAFF. CDR3 in DNA: TGCGCCAGCAGTGACCCGGGAGCAGGGGATAGGAACACTGAAGCTTTCTTT.